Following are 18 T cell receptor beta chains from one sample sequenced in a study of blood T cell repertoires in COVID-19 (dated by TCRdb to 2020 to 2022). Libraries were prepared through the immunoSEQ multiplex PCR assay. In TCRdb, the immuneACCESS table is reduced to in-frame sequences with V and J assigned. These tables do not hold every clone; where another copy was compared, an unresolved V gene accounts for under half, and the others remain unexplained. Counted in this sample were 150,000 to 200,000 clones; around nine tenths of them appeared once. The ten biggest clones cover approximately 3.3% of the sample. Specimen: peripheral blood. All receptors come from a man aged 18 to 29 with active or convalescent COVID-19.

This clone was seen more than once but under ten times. The CDR3 protein is CASRTDSYGYTF. The CDR3 DNA sequence: TGCGCCAGCCGGACAGATTCCTATGGCTACACCTTC. This chain connects TRBV10-2 to TRBJ1-2; D might be TRBD1 (6 bases). Germline V lookup: CDR1 WSHSY, CDR2 SAAADI. Trimming removed 8 bases from V and 4 bases from J, with 11 bases in between. This CDR3 contains 12 residues.

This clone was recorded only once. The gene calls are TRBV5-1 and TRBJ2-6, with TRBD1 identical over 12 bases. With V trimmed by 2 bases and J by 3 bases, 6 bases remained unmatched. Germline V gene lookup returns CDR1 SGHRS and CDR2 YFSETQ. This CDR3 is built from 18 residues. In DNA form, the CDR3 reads TGCGCCAGCAGCTTAGGGGGACAGGGGGCCATTGGGGCCAACGTCCTGACTTTC. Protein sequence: CASSLGGQGAIGANVLTF.

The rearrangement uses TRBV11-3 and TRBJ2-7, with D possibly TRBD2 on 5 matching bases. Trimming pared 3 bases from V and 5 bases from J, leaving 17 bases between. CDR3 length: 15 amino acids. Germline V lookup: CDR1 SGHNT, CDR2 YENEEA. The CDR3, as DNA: TGTGCCAGCAGCTTTCACGGAAACTACGGGGACGAGCAGTACTTC. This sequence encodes CASSFHGNYGDEQYF.

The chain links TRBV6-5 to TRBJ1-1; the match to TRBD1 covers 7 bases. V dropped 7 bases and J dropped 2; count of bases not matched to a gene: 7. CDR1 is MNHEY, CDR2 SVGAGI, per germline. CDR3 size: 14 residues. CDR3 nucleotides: TGTGCCAGCACCCTGACAGGGCTTAACACTGAAGCTTTCTTT. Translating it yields CASTLTGLNTEAFF.

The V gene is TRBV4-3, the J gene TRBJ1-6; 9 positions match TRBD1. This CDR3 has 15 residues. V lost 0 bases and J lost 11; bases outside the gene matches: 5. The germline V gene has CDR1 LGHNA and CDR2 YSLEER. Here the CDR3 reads CASSQDRTGVAPLHF. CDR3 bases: TGCGCCAGCAGCCAAGACCGGACAGGGGTGGCACCCCTCCACTTT.

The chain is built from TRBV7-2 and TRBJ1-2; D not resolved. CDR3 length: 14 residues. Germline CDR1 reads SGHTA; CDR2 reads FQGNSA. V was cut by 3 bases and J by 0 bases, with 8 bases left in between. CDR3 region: CASSLEQTNYGYTF. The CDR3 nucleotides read TGTGCCAGCAGCTTGGAGCAGACTAACTATGGCTACACCTTC.

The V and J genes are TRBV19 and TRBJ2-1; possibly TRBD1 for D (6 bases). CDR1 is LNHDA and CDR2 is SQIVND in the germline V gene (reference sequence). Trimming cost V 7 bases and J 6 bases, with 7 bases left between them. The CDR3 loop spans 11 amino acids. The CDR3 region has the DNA TGTGCCAGTACAGGGGTCAATGAGCAGTTCTTC. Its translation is CASTGVNEQFF.

CDR3 in amino acids: CASRGQRQPQHF. The CDR3 region has the DNA TGTGCCAGCAGGGGGCAACGCCAGCCCCAGCATTTT. This chain connects TRBV28 to TRBJ1-5; D may be TRBD1 (5 bases). V was trimmed by 6 bases and J by 7 bases, leaving 10 bases between them. This CDR3 is built from 12 residues. Germline V gene sequence: CDR1 MDHEN, CDR2 SYDVKM.

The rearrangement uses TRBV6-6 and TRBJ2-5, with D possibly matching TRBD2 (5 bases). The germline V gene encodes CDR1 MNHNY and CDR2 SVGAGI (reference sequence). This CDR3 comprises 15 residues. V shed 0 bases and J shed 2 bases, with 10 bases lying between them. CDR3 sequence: CASSYSPPGQETQYF. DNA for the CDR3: TGTGCCAGCAGTTACTCCCCCCCGGGGCAAGAGACCCAGTACTTC.

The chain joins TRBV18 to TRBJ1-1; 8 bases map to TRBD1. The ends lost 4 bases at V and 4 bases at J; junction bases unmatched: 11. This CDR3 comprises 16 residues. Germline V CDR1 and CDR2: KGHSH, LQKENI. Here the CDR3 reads CASSLGQGRTGTEAFF. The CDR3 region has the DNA TGTGCCAGCTCACTTGGACAGGGACGGACTGGCACTGAAGCTTTCTTT.

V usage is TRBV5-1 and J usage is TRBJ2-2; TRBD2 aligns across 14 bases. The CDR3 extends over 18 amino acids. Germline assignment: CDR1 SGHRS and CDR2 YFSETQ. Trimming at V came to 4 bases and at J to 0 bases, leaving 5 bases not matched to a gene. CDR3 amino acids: CASSRGLAGESNTGELFF. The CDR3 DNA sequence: TGCGCCAGCAGCAGGGGACTAGCGGGGGAATCGAACACCGGGGAGCTGTTTTTT.

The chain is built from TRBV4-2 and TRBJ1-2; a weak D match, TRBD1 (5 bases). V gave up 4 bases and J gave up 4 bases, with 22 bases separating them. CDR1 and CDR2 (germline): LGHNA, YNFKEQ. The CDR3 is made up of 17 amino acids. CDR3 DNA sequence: TGTGCCAGCAGCCGCCTGGGAGGTAGGGGACCAGCCTATGGCTACACCTTC. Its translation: CASSRLGGRGPAYGYTF.

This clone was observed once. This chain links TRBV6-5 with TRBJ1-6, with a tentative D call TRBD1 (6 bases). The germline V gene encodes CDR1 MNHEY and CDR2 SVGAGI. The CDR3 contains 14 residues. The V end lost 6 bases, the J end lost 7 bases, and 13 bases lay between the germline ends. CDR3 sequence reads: CASRVTGTNSPLHF. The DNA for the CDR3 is TGTGCCAGCAGGGTTACAGGGACAAATTCACCCCTCCACTTT.

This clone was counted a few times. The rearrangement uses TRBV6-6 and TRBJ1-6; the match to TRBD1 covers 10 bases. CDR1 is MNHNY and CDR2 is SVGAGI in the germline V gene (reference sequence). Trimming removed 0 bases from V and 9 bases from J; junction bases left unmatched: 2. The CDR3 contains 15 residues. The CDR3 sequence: CASSYSRTGGSPLHF. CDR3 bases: TGTGCCAGCAGTTACTCGAGGACAGGGGGTTCACCCCTCCACTTT.

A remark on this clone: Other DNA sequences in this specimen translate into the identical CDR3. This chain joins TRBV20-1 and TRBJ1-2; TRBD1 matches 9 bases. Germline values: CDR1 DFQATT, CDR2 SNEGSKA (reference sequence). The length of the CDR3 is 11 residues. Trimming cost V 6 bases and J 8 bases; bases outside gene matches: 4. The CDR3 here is CSAWTGVGYTF. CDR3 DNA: TGCAGTGCCTGGACAGGGGTAGGCTACACCTTC.

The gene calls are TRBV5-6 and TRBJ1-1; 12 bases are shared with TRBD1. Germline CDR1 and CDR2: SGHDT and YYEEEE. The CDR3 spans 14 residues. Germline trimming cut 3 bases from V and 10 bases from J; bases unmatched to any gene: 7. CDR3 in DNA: TGTGCCAGCAGCTGGGGACAGGGGGCTAAGGGAGCTTTCTTT. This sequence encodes CASSWGQGAKGAFF.

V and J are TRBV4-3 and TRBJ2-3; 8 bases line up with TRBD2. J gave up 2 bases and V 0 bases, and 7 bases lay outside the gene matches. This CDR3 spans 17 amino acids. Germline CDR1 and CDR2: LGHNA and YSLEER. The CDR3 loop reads CASSQDRIAGFTDTQYF. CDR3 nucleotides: TGCGCCAGCAGCCAAGATAGGATAGCGGGATTCACAGATACGCAGTATTTT.

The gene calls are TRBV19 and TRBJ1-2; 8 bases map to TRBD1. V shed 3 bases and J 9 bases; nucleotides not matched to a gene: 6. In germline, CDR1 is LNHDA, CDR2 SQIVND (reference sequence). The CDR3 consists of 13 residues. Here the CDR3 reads CASSIGQGNSYTF. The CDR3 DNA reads TGTGCCAGTAGTATCGGACAGGGTAATAGCTACACCTTC.